This T cell receptor beta chain was captured in a study of CD8 T cells in Susac syndrome. Notes on the study in general: That the number of individuals in its TCR sequencing and HLA analysis was relatively small was acknowledged by the study.

On this clonotype: Antigen unknown.

Germline V gives CDR1 DFQATT, CDR2 SNEGSKA (reference sequence). This CDR3 is 14 amino acids long. V dropped 0 bases and J dropped 3 bases, with 11 bases sitting between them. Reverse transcription of about 0.45 to 1 ug RNA was performed with random hexamers. The amplification used immunoSEQ multiplex PCR on TCR beta CDR3; it spanned 54 Vbeta and 13 Jbeta. TCRdb reanalysed the immunoSEQ multiplex PCR reads using MiXCR and keeps one entry per CDR3 protein. The data contain approximately 180,000 distinct CDR3 sequences, roughly 92% of them singletons. The rearrangement uses TRBV20-1 and TRBJ1-1; D unclear. The clonotype comes from a human donor with multiple sclerosis. The sample was CD4+ T cells from PBMCs. In nucleotides, the CDR3 is TGCAGTGCTAGAGAGGTTGCAGGATACACTGAAGCTTTCTTT. Protein: CSAREVAGYTEAFF.